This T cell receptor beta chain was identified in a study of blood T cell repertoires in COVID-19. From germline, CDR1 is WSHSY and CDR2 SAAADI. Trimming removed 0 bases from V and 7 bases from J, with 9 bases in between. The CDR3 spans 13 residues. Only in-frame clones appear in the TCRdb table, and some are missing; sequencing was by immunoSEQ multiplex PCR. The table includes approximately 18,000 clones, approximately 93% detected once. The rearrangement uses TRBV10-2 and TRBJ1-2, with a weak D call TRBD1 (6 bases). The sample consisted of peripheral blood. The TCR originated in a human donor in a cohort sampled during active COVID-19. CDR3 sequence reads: CASSESRTVGYTF. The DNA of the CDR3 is TGCGCCAGCAGTGAGTCGAGGACAGTTGGCTACACCTTC.